Listed below are T cell receptor beta chains from one sample, sequenced in a study of metastatic and nonmetastatic thyroid tumors. TCRdb ran MiXCR on the PCR reads. The data show just under 20,000 clones, with over 20% seen just once and 10% held by the top ten. Sequencing input: tumor tissue. The receptors originated from a male donor with papillary thyroid cancer or a benign thyroid nodule (not recorded which). Some clones in this sample may be carry-over from other donors' samples. The CDR3 runs from the conserved cysteine through the conserved F or W. D genes are given only for firm matches. The size field is filled for only some rows; it gives once, few, many or a size class.

j_call d_call clone_size v_call cdr3_nt cdr3_aa
TRBJ2-5 - many TRBV9 TGTGCCAGCAGCCCCGACGGGACGGGTGAGACCCAGTACTTC CASSPDGTGETQYF
TRBJ2-7 TRBD2 - TRBV27 TGTGCCAGCAGCCACACTAGCGGGGGGGCCCCCGAGCAGTACTTC CASSHTSGGAPEQYF
TRBJ2-2 - - TRBV30 TGTGCCTGGGGATCAGGGCCGGCGTGGACCCGGGAGCTGTTTTTC CAWGSGPAWTRELFF
TRBJ2-3 - many TRBV29-1 TGCAGCGTTGATGGACAAACAAGCACAGATACGCAGTATTTT CSVDGQTSTDTQYF
TRBJ2-1 - many TRBV10-1 TGCGCCAGCAGTGAGTCGGCAGGGAATTCCTACAATGAGCAGTTCTTC CASSESAGNSYNEQFF
TRBJ2-7 TRBD2 many TRBV12-3/TRBV12-4 TGTGCCAGCAGTTGGACTAGCGGGAGCGAGCAGTACTTC CASSWTSGSEQYF
TRBJ1-5 - - TRBV6-1 TGTGCCAGCAGTCAATCACAGGGCCCACAGAATCAGCCCCAGCATTTT CASSQSQGPQNQPQHF
TRBJ2-1 - many TRBV11-3 TGTGCCAGCAGCCCCTTTCGGGAGTACAATGAGCAGTTCTTC CASSPFREYNEQFF
TRBJ2-1 TRBD2 many TRBV4-2 TGTGCCAGCAGCCAACGGACTAGCGGGGCATACAATGAGCAGTTCTTC CASSQRTSGAYNEQFF
TRBJ1-6 - many TRBV2 TGTGCCAGCACCGAACAGAATAATTCACCCCTCCACTTT CASTEQNNSPLHF
TRBJ1-1 - many TRBV11-3 TGTGCCAGCAGCCCCGTCAGGGGAACTGAAGCTTTCTTT CASSPVRGTEAFF
TRBJ1-2 - - TRBV30 TGTGCCTTTACCAGGGCAGGGAGCCTACCGTCTTATGGCTACACCTTC CAFTRAGSLPSYGYTF
TRBJ2-3 TRBD2 many TRBV30 TGTGCCTGGAGTGGGACTAGCGGGGCAGATACGCAGTATTTT CAWSGTSGADTQYF
TRBJ2-3 - many TRBV10-3 TGTGCCATCAGTGAGGGAGGGACTAGCACAGATACGCAGTATTTT CAISEGGTSTDTQYF
TRBJ2-1 - - TRBV20-1 TGCAGTGCCGCTGATCCGGTGGTGGAAGGGGTTAATGAGCAGTTCTTC CSAADPVVEGVNEQFF
TRBJ2-5 - - TRBV12-5 TGTGCTGGGCTCGGGGGCCGTGACCAAGAGACCCAGTACTTC CAGLGGRDQETQYF
TRBJ2-5 TRBD2 many TRBV6-1 TGTGCCAGCAGCAAGGGACTAGCGGGAGAGGCCCAGTACTTC CASSKGLAGEAQYF
TRBJ1-2 TRBD1 many TRBV28 TGTGCCAGCACCTCGGGACAGGCAGCTAACTATGGCTACACCTTC CASTSGQAANYGYTF
TRBJ1-3 - many TRBV7-8 TGTGCCAGCAGCTTAGCTTTGGCAGGCGCCTCTGGAAACACCATATATTTT CASSLALAGASGNTIYF
TRBJ1-2 TRBD1 few TRBV12-3/TRBV12-4 TGTGCCAGCAGTTTCGGACAGGAGAATGGCTACACCTTC CASSFGQENGYTF
TRBJ1-2 - - TRBV5-5 TGTGCCAGCAGCCCCGGGACAAACTATGGCTACACCTTC CASSPGTNYGYTF
TRBJ2-1 - many TRBV15 TGTGCCACCAGCAGAACACTAACCCTTTATCCGTTCTTC CATSRTLTLYPFF
TRBJ2-1 - - TRBV7-7 TGTGCTAGCATCTTGGGTCTTAGTGGGAGGAGTGAGCAGTTCTTC CASILGLSGRSEQFF
TRBJ1-2 - few TRBV12-1 TGTGCCAGCAGTGGATACGGGGCCCACTACTTC CASSGYGAHYF
TRBJ2-6 - - TRBV28 TGTGCCAGCAGTTTAGCGGTAAGGGCCAACGTCCTTACTTTC CASSLAVRANVLTF
TRBJ2-1 TRBD2 - TRBV9 TGTGCCAGCAGCGCCCTACTAGCGGGGGGTTACAATGAGCAGTTCTTC CASSALLAGGYNEQFF
TRBJ1-1 - medium-sized TRBV6-1 TGTGCCAGCACTCGAATTAGCGGGCAGCCCTCGGCATCGGCTTTCTTT CASTRISGQPSASAFF
TRBJ1-3 - - TRBV7-3 TGTGCCAGCTGCTTATCCGGGGGGTTTGGTAACACCATATATTTT CASCLSGGFGNTIYF
TRBJ2-2 TRBD1 medium-sized TRBV27 TGTGCCAGCAGTTTAAAACAGGGGCTGGACACCGGGGAGCTGTTTTTT CASSLKQGLDTGELFF
TRBJ1-1 - many TRBV27 TGTGCCAGCAGTCGAAGACAGGTTATGAACACTGAAGCTTTCTTT CASSRRQVMNTEAFF
TRBJ1-1 TRBD1 many TRBV4-1 TGCGCCAGCAGCCAACAGGGGGCGTCTATGAACACTGAAGCTTTCTTT CASSQQGASMNTEAFF
TRBJ1-3 - - TRBV9 TGTTCCAGCAGCCCAGGGGTTCACTCTGGAAACACCATATATTTT CSSSPGVHSGNTIYF
TRBJ2-7 TRBD2 - TRBV20-1 TGCAGTGCTAGAGACCTACTAGCGGCTTCCTACGAGCAGTACTTC CSARDLLAASYEQYF
TRBJ2-5 - - TRBV5-4 TGTGCCAGCAGCAGGGGACATAACCAAGAGACCCAGTACTTC CASSRGHNQETQYF
TRBJ2-6 TRBD2 - TRBV30 TGTGGCGGGGGGACAGGGGCCAACGTCCTGACTTTC CGGGTGANVLTF
TRBJ2-1 TRBD2 many TRBV19 TGTGCCAGTAGTTTTCCACGATTTCAGGGTAGCGGGAGGGTGGGCAATGAGCAGTTCTTC CASSFPRFQGSGRVGNEQFF
TRBJ2-5 - - TRBV6-5 TGTGCCAGCAGTTACTCTTACGGGGGGACACAAGAGGCCCAGTACTTC CASSYSYGGTQEAQYF
TRBJ2-1 TRBD2 medium-sized TRBV30 TGTGCCTGGAGTGTTGGAGGGAGGGAGAATGAGCAGTTCTTC CAWSVGGRENEQFF
TRBJ2-5 - - TRBV3-1 TGTGCCAGCAGCCAAGACCTTCAGGAACTCCAAGAGACCCAGTACTTC CASSQDLQELQETQYF
TRBJ2-2 - many TRBV27 TGTGCCAGCAGTTATCCGAACACCGGAGAGCTGTTTTTT CASSYPNTGELFF
TRBJ2-1 - - TRBV7-9 TGTGCCAGCATCATCGAGCGTGAGCAGTTCTTC CASIIEREQFF
TRBJ2-6 - few TRBV6-4 TGTGCCAGCAGTGACTCAACAGGGTCTGACAACGTCCTGACTTTC CASSDSTGSDNVLTF
TRBJ1-5 - many TRBV4-1 TGCGCCAGCAGCCAAGAACCAGGGACAAATCAGCCCCAGCATTTT CASSQEPGTNQPQHF
TRBJ2-3 - - TRBV28 TGTGCCAGCAGTTTAGCAAGCGGCCTCACAGATACGCAGTATTTT CASSLASGLTDTQYF
TRBJ1-2 - few TRBV2 TGTGCCAGCAGTGAATCGATTACGGGGGGTTGGGGCTACACCTTC CASSESITGGWGYTF
TRBJ2-6 TRBD1 few TRBV6-1 TGTGCCAGCAGTGCCCGGGACAGGGGAAATGGGGCCAACGTCCTGACTTTC CASSARDRGNGANVLTF
TRBJ2-2 - many TRBV6-4 TGTGCCAGCAGTGACAGGGACACCGGGGAGCTGTTTTTT CASSDRDTGELFF
TRBJ2-5 - many TRBV5-1 TGCGCCAGCAGCTTCGGACAGGGAGGGTTCCAGGAGACCCAGTACTTC CASSFGQGGFQETQYF
TRBJ2-7 TRBD2 many TRBV19 TGTGCCAGTGGCGGGACTAGCGGCACCTACGAGCAGTACTTC CASGGTSGTYEQYF
TRBJ2-5 - many TRBV5-1 TGCGCCAGCACCTCGGGGAACAACCAAGAGACCCAGTACTTC CASTSGNNQETQYF
TRBJ2-3 TRBD1 many TRBV2 TGTGCCACCCAGGGCAGGGGGTCGGTAGATACGCAGTATTTT CATQGRGSVDTQYF
TRBJ1-3 - many TRBV5-6 TGTGCCAGCAGCCCCCTAAGGGATAATTGCATTGGGAACACCATATATTTT CASSPLRDNCIGNTIYF
TRBJ2-7 TRBD2 many TRBV20-1 TGCAGTGCTAGGGGGCGACTAGCGCACCCATACGAGCAGTACTTC CSARGRLAHPYEQYF
TRBJ1-5 - many TRBV10-2 TGCGCCAGCAGCAAACAGGGACACAATCAGCCCCAGCATTTT CASSKQGHNQPQHF
TRBJ1-4 TRBD1 many TRBV12-3/TRBV12-4 TGTGCCAGCAGCGGGACAGGGGTGAGAGAAAAACTGTTTTTT CASSGTGVREKLFF
TRBJ2-1 - few TRBV24-1 TGTGCCACCAGTGGGCAGACTAATGAGCAGTTCTTC CATSGQTNEQFF
TRBJ2-1 TRBD2 - TRBV20-1 TGCAGTGCTCCGGGAATAGCGGGGCGATTCTCCTACAATGAGCAGTTCTTC CSAPGIAGRFSYNEQFF
TRBJ1-1 TRBD1 - TRBV3-1 TGTGCCAGCAGCCAGCACAGGGGGCGGGATGCTTTCTTT CASSQHRGRDAFF